Shown below are 13 T cell receptor beta chains from a single sample sequenced in a study of CD4+ T cells in melanoma. Data came from immunoSEQ multiplex PCR; TCRdb stores just in-frame clones and leaves some out. Altogether 11,000 or so clones are present, roughly two thirds being singletons, with the ten largest covering just under 9.5%. Sequencing input: cells from a culture (not recorded whether cultured in vitro). These receptors all stem from a human donor with melanoma.

V and J are TRBV7-6 and TRBJ2-3; D call uncertain. Germline V CDR1 and CDR2: SGHVS, FNYEAQ. Trimming took 2 bases from V and 6 from J, leaving 18 bases between them. This CDR3 has 16 residues. In DNA form, the CDR3 reads TGTGCCAGCAGCTTATCGATGCCAGCTCATGGGGATACGCAGTATTTT. Translated: CASSLSMPAHGDTQYF. The entire variable domain, with the rest obtained from reference TRBV7-6 and TRBJ2-3, is as follows: GAGVSQSPRYKVTKRGQDVALRCDPISGHVSLYWYRQALGQGPEFLTYFNYEAQQDKSGLPNDRFSAERPEGSISTLTIQRTEQRDSAMYRCASSLSMPAHGDTQYFGPGTRLTVL.

The V and J genes are TRBV27 and TRBJ1-2; D uncertain. V was cut by 6 bases and J by 3 bases, with 11 bases left in between. The CDR3 spans 13 residues. The germline V gene encodes CDR1 MNHEY and CDR2 SMNVEV (reference sequence). CDR3 DNA: TGTGCCAGCAGGGCAAACTTATACTATGGCTACACCTTC. Translation gives CASRANLYYGYTF.

The rearrangement joins TRBV12-5 to TRBJ2-2, with D possibly called TRBD1 or TRBD2 (6 bases each). The V gene lost 6 bases and the J gene lost 13 bases, with 27 bases spanning the gap. This CDR3 comprises 16 residues. Germline V lookup: CDR1 LGHNT, CDR2 FRNRAP. CDR3 sequence (DNA): TGTGCTAGTGGGCGAGGGGGGCCCAGGACCCGTAGGGGGCTGTTTTTT. Translated: CASGRGGPRTRRGLFF.

The chain uses TRBV15 and TRBJ1-1, with TRBD1 matching 7 bases. This CDR3 region has 18 residues. V lost 0 bases to trimming and J lost 1 base; unmatched junction nucleotides: 11. Germline assignment: CDR1 LNHNV and CDR2 YYDKDF (reference sequence). This CDR3 reads CATSRDFRRQGGNTEAFF. The CDR3 DNA reads TGTGCCACCAGCAGAGATTTCCGCCGTCAGGGGGGGAACACTGAAGCTTTCTTT.

The gene calls are TRBV5-1 and TRBJ1-3, with D possibly TRBD1 on 5 matching bases. CDR1 and CDR2 from the germline V gene are SGHRS and YFSETQ. The CDR3 has 14 residues. The V end was cut by 4 bases, the J end by 0 bases, with 8 bases between. This CDR3 reads CASSIQGSGNTIYF. Written as DNA, the CDR3 is TGCGCCAGCAGCATCCAGGGCTCTGGAAACACCATATATTTT.

This clone was seen a handful of times. The chain joins TRBV4-2 to TRBJ2-5, with TRBD2 matching over 9 bases. Germline V gene data show CDR1 as LGHNA and CDR2 as YNFKEQ. CDR3 size: 15 residues. J was trimmed by 4 bases and V by 0 bases; bases with no gene match: 3. Here the CDR3 reads CASSQERGGRETQYF. The CDR3 DNA sequence: TGTGCCAGCAGCCAAGAGCGGGGGGGCCGAGAGACCCAGTACTTC.

This rearrangement joins TRBV2 to TRBJ1-2; D uncertain. This CDR3 spans 13 amino acids. V was shortened by 8 bases and J by 7 bases, with 17 bases between the two germline ends. Germline CDR1 SNHLY, CDR2 FYNNEI. Here the CDR3 DNA reads TGTGCCAGCGGATGGAGGGCCCCCGCTGGCTACACCTTC. Protein: CASGWRAPAGYTF.

The chain is built from TRBV18 and TRBJ1-2; D gene unclear. Germline CDR1 reads KGHSH; CDR2 reads LQKENI. The CDR3 totals 15 residues. Between the trimmed V and J ends, which lost 6 bases and 2 bases, there was a span of 16 bases. CDR3 DNA: TGTGCCAGCTCTACTCGACGGAACGGCAACTATGGCTACACCTTC. Its protein product is CASSTRRNGNYGYTF.

This clone has a handful of counts. The V and J genes are TRBV19 and TRBJ2-2; 9 nucleotides match TRBD1. J was trimmed by 6 bases and V by 6 bases; bases with no gene match: 11. CDR1 is LNHDA, CDR2 SQIVND, per germline (reference sequence). The CDR3 has 16 residues. The CDR3, as DNA: TGTGCCAGTAGACCCCGGACAGGGGCGGTTGCCGGGGAGCTGTTTTTT. Its translation: CASRPRTGAVAGELFF.

The chain has TRBV5-6 and TRBJ2-7; 8 bases are a match to TRBD1. V was clipped by 5 bases and J by 0 bases; unmatched bases: 7. The length of the CDR3 is 15 residues. Germline loops: CDR1 SGHDT, CDR2 YYEEEE. The CDR3 spells CASSTPGTGSYEQYF. The CDR3 bases are TGTGCCAGCAGTACTCCCGGGACAGGCTCCTACGAGCAGTACTTC.

This clone was counted between two and nine times. The chain recombines TRBV30 with TRBJ1-1; D remains ambiguous. This CDR3 contains 13 residues. V was trimmed by 0 bases and J by 4 bases, leaving 9 bases between them. Germline V gives CDR1 GTSNPN, CDR2 SVGIG (reference sequence). The CDR3 reads CAWSVEGGTEAFF. CDR3 DNA sequence: TGTGCCTGGAGTGTAGAGGGCGGCACTGAAGCTTTCTTT. The whole variable domain, filled in from reference TRBV30 and TRBJ1-1, reads SQTIHQWPATLVQPVGSPLSLECTVEGTSNPNLYWYRQAAGRGLQLLFYSVGIGQISSEVPQNLSASRPQDRQFILSSKKLLLSDSGFYLCAWSVEGGTEAFFGQGTRLTVV.

The chain combines TRBV4-2 with TRBJ1-1; no clear D. V shed 4 bases and J shed 1 base, with 10 bases lying between them. Germline assignment: CDR1 LGHNA and CDR2 YNFKEQ. CDR3 size: 14 residues. This CDR3 is CASSRSRQNTEAFF. CDR3 in DNA: TGTGCCAGCAGCCGCTCCAGGCAGAACACTGAAGCTTTCTTT.

A few counts support this clone. The V and J genes are TRBV7-6 and TRBJ1-5; no clear D. Germline V lookup: CDR1 SGHVS, CDR2 FNYEAQ. The CDR3 consists of 13 residues. V was pared by 1 base and J by 6 bases, with 7 bases between. The CDR3 sequence is CASSLGLGQPQHF. CDR3 in DNA: TGTGCCAGCAGCTTAGGGTTGGGTCAGCCCCAGCATTTT.